This T cell receptor (beta chain) derives from a study of blood T cell repertoires in COVID-19. Across the whole study: Nucleic acid was either cDNA or gDNA, and it came from T cells, B-cell-depleted T cells, or PBMCs.

Original processing notes: Amplification from reference gene primers served as the basis for estimated nucleated cell counts. Repertoires were generated with immunoSEQ multiplex PCR, while TCRdb's copy carries only in-frame clones and drops some. The D gene and trimming were derived from the DNA, and the V and J assignments and clone size from that table. The repertoire holds around 190,000 clones, with 86% as singletons. V lost 6 bases and J lost 2, with 10 bases in between. The CDR3 loop spans 13 amino acids. Per germline, CDR1 SNHLY and CDR2 FYNNEI. Residents of 20 to 25 US areas, aged about 18 to 100 years, made up the participants. Participant-reported clinical history was the basis for cohort assignment.

The receptor was derived from a man aged 35-49 years with acute COVID-19. Sequencing was performed on PBMCs or T cells enriched from blood (not recorded which). V usage is TRBV2 and J usage is TRBJ1-1; no reliable D call. The CDR3 is CASREQPNTEAFF. CDR3 bases: TGTGCCAGCAGGGAGCAGCCTAACACTGAAGCTTTCTTT.